This TCR beta chain is drawn from a study of regulatory dendritic cells for organ transplantation. Study-wide points: Between individuals, the alloreactive memory CD8+ T cell pool differed considerably. Naive CD4+ and CD8+ repertoires were highly diverse; memory CD8+ was most oligoclonal.

This clone is a singleton in its sample. Its antigen is unidentified. Naive CD45RA+ and memory CD45RO+ CD4+ or CD8+ T cells were FACS-sorted. The CDR3 extends over 14 amino acids. Germline values: CDR1 LNHDA, CDR2 SQIVND (reference sequence). The V gene end was trimmed by 10 bases and the J gene end by 3 bases; junction bases not matched to a gene: 4. Method: immunoSEQ multiplex PCR; TCRdb's copy keeps in-frame clones and lacks some. The repertoire holds about 20,000 clones, with about 70% as singletons. The V and J genes are TRBV19 and TRBJ2-3, with 13 positions matching TRBD2. The source material was memory CD4+ T cells from blood. The subset here: CD45RO+ memory T cells. The source of this sequence is a human donor in good health. The DNA of the CDR3 is TGTGCCACCCGGACTAGCGGGGGAACAGATACGCAGTATTTT. It is translated as CATRTSGGTDTQYF.